Shown below are 24 T cell receptor beta chains from a single sample sequenced in a study of Ad26.COV2.S vaccination and SARS-CoV-2 variants. Assay used: immunoSEQ multiplex PCR; TCRdb lists only in-frame clones, some missing. Here the sample spans some 250,000 clones, over 75% being singletons. Stated treatment: about 20 received Ad26.COV2.S at low or high dose, single or two shots; roughly five received placebo; per-sample allocation not given. The samples were gathered on day 63 after the first injection of vaccine or placebo. Material: peripheral blood, obtained in a trial of Ad26.COV2.S vaccine versus placebo. These receptors were collected from a person aged 18-60 years who received the Ad26.COV2.S COVID-19 vaccine or a placebo.

The rearrangement joins TRBV24-1 to TRBJ2-1; possibly TRBD1 or TRBD2 for D (5 bases each). The CDR3 has 15 residues. Trimming left V 0 bases short and J 4 bases short, with 9 bases between. The germline V gene encodes CDR1 KGHDR and CDR2 SFDVKD. CDR3 coding DNA: TGTGCCACCAGTGATTTGAGCAGGGAGTACAATGAGCAGTTCTTC. Encoded protein: CATSDLSREYNEQFF.

The rearrangement joins TRBV6-5 to TRBJ2-1; D gene unclear. There are 14 residues in the CDR3. Germline assignment: CDR1 MNHEY and CDR2 SVGAGI. Trimming pared 0 bases from V and 5 bases from J, leaving 8 bases between. CDR3: CASSYSGRDNEQFF. The DNA of the CDR3 is TGTGCCAGCAGTTACTCCGGCAGAGACAATGAGCAGTTCTTC.

The chain joins TRBV19 to TRBJ1-3, with D unclear. This CDR3 region has 15 residues. Germline V gene sequence: CDR1 LNHDA, CDR2 SQIVND (reference sequence). Trimming left V 3 bases short and J 3 bases short, with 12 bases between. CDR3 amino acids: CASSINGVVGNTIYF. The CDR3 coding sequence is TGTGCCAGTAGTATTAATGGAGTGGTTGGAAACACCATATATTTT.

J is TRBJ1-3 and V is TRBV5-1; D not resolved. Trimming pared 0 bases from V and 0 bases from J, leaving 10 bases between. CDR1 and CDR2 from the germline V gene are SGHRS and YFSETQ. This CDR3 has 16 residues. As DNA, the CDR3 is TGCGCCAGCAGCTTGGGGACGGCCTACTCTGGAAACACCATATATTTT. This codes for CASSLGTAYSGNTIYF. The full variable domain, in which reference TRBV5-1 and TRBJ1-3 provide the parts outside the CDR3, is KAGVTQTPRYLIKTRGQQVTLSCSPISGHRSVSWYQQTPGQGLQFLFEYFSETQRNKGNFPGRFSGRQFSNSRSEMNVSTLELGDSALYLCASSLGTAYSGNTIYFGEGSWLTVV.

The V gene is TRBV7-9, the J gene TRBJ1-3, with TRBD1 matching over 7 bases. The germline V gene encodes CDR1 SEHNR and CDR2 FQNEAQ (reference sequence). After removal of 6 bases from V and 0 bases from J, the junction contained 14 bases not matched to a gene. The length of the CDR3 is 18 residues. The CDR3 sequence is CASSRSPGTERSGNTIYF. The CDR3 bases are TGTGCCAGCAGTCGAAGTCCCGGGACAGAGCGCTCTGGAAACACCATATATTTT.

This rearrangement joins TRBV20-1 to TRBJ2-1; D is ambiguous. V was pared by 5 bases and J by 7 bases, with 9 bases between. The CDR3 runs to 11 residues. Germline V CDR1 and CDR2: DFQATT, SNEGSKA (reference sequence). The CDR3 bases are TGCAGTGCTTCGGGCCTAAATGAGCAGTTCTTC. Translated, it gives CSASGLNEQFF.

This clone was seen only a few times. The chain carries TRBV11-2 and TRBJ2-2; maybe TRBD2 (5 bases). The germline gives CDR1 SGHAT, CDR2 FQNNGV. This CDR3 is built from 16 residues. The germline V and J ends were trimmed by 1 base and 2 bases, with 11 bases remaining between them. The CDR3 DNA sequence: TGTGCCAGCAGCTTAGTGGCCCCGGGAAACACCGGGGAGCTGTTTTTT. Translation gives CASSLVAPGNTGELFF.

This chain connects TRBV12-3 or TRBV12-4 to TRBJ2-7; the D is unclear. V lost 3 bases and J 7 bases, leaving 10 bases between the germline ends. The CDR3 sequence is 12 residues long. DNA for the CDR3: TGTGCCAGCAGTTTTGTCGGGCGGGAGCAGTACTTC. Protein sequence: CASSFVGREQYF.

The chain links TRBV5-1 to TRBJ1-2, with D possibly being TRBD1 (5 bases). CDR1 and CDR2 (germline): SGHRS, YFSETQ. The V and J ends lost 1 base and 8 bases respectively, with 9 bases between them. The CDR3 length is 12 residues. CDR3 DNA sequence: TGCGCCAGCAGCTTGCCAGGGCGGGGCTACACCTTC. Amino acid sequence: CASSLPGRGYTF.

This rearrangement joins TRBV28 to TRBJ2-1; 14 bases map to TRBD2. The CDR3 consists of 17 residues. The ends lost 7 bases at V and 6 bases at J; junction bases unmatched: 11. The germline gives CDR1 MDHEN, CDR2 SYDVKM. CDR3: CASTETRGLAGVNEQFF. The CDR3 bases are TGTGCCAGCACGGAAACGAGGGGACTAGCGGGAGTCAATGAGCAGTTCTTC.

This clone was detected only once. The chain employs TRBV27 and TRBJ1-1, with TRBD1 identical over 9 bases. The trim removed 7 bases at V and 4 bases at J, leaving 7 bases unmatched. This CDR3 comprises 14 residues. Germline V gene sequence: CDR1 MNHEY, CDR2 SMNVEV (reference sequence). DNA of the CDR3: TGTGCCAGCATGTGGGAGACAGGGGGCACTGAAGCTTTCTTT. This gives the protein CASMWETGGTEAFF.

The chain has TRBV3-1 (or the pseudogene TRBV3-2) and TRBJ1-2; TRBD1 might be the D (5 bases). Germline CDR1 and CDR2: LGHDT and YNNKEL (reference sequence). Trimming took 1 base from V and 0 from J, leaving 9 bases between them. The CDR3 spans 15 residues. The CDR3 DNA is TGTGCCAGCAGCCAAGGGGGCAGGGCTAACTATGGCTACACCTTC. This codes for CASSQGGRANYGYTF.

V gene TRBV6-6 combines with J gene TRBJ2-6; perhaps TRBD2 as D (6 bases). CDR1 and CDR2 (germline): MNHNY, SVGAGI (reference sequence). V lost 7 bases and J 2 bases, leaving 12 bases between the germline ends. This CDR3 spans 15 amino acids. The CDR3 loop reads CASTFPGAGANVLTF. The DNA of the CDR3 is TGTGCCAGCACCTTTCCGGGGGCTGGGGCCAACGTCCTGACTTTC.

A note on this clone: Additional DNA sequences in this sample encode the identical CDR3. The chain carries TRBV28 and TRBJ2-7; no reliable D call. Germline V gene sequence: CDR1 MDHEN, CDR2 SYDVKM. Trimming cost V 1 base and J 7 bases, with 5 bases left between them. This CDR3 has 11 residues. The CDR3 DNA follows: TGTGCCAGCAGTTTATTGGGGGAGCAGTACTTC. This sequence encodes CASSLLGEQYF.

The J gene is TRBJ2-7, the V gene TRBV11-2, with D possibly matching TRBD2 (6 bases). The CDR3 is 14 amino acids. The germline V and J ends were trimmed by 3 bases and 5 bases, with 14 bases remaining between them. Per the germline V gene, CDR1 is SGHAT and CDR2 is FQNNGV. This CDR3 is CASSLRLALNEQYF. As DNA, the CDR3 is TGTGCCAGCAGCTTGCGGCTAGCGCTTAACGAGCAGTACTTC.

V gene TRBV4-1 combines with J gene TRBJ2-1, with 7 bases aligning to TRBD2. Germline V CDR1 and CDR2: MGHRA, YSYEKL. Germline trimming cut 3 bases from V and 1 base from J; bases unmatched to any gene: 3. The CDR3 is 15 amino acids. The CDR3 DNA is TGCGCCAGCAGCCAGGGACTACCTTCCTACAATGAGCAGTTCTTC. Translation gives CASSQGLPSYNEQFF.

This chain connects TRBV9 to TRBJ2-1; 10 bases match TRBD2. This CDR3 region has 18 residues. Trimming removed 4 bases from V and 5 bases from J; junction bases left unmatched: 15. CDR1 and CDR2 from the germline V gene are SGDLS and YYNGEE. The CDR3 is CASSRTGTSALTDNEQFF. CDR3 sequence (DNA): TGTGCCAGCAGCCGTACCGGGACTAGCGCTCTAACGGACAATGAGCAGTTCTTC.

The rearrangement uses TRBV11-2 and TRBJ2-5; a possible D gene is TRBD1 (5 bases). From germline, CDR1 is SGHAT and CDR2 FQNNGV. There are 13 residues in the CDR3. Trimming pared 0 bases from V and 7 bases from J, leaving 9 bases between. CDR3: CASSLDHQGTQYF. In nucleotides, the CDR3 is TGTGCCAGCAGCTTAGACCACCAGGGGACCCAGTACTTC.

The CDR3 loop is CASSPGTDYQPQHF. Written as DNA, the CDR3 is TGCGCCAGCAGCCCCGGGACGGACTATCAGCCCCAGCATTTT. V and J are TRBV5-1 and TRBJ1-5; possibly TRBD1 for D (5 bases). Between the trimmed V and J ends, which lost 4 bases and 5 bases, there was a span of 13 bases. Germline lookup yields CDR1 SGHRS and CDR2 YFSETQ. The CDR3 has 14 amino acids.

The chain joins TRBV12-5 to TRBJ2-7; 12 bases align to TRBD1. CDR1 is LGHNT and CDR2 is FRNRAP in the germline V gene. This CDR3 spans 17 amino acids. V lost 1 base to trimming and J lost 7 bases; unmatched junction nucleotides: 11. CDR3 nucleotides: TGTGCTAGTGGTTTGGCACTTCCGGGACAGGGGGCGTATGAGCAGTACTTC. Translating it yields CASGLALPGQGAYEQYF.

The chain's CDR3 is CASSGGASGSSEQFF. The DNA of the CDR3 is TGTGCCAGCTCGGGGGGGGCTAGCGGGAGTTCTGAGCAGTTCTTC. The rearrangement links TRBV6-5 to TRBJ2-1, with TRBD2 identical over 10 bases. Germline CDR1 and CDR2: MNHEY and SVGAGI. The CDR3 sequence is 15 residues long. The ends lost 8 bases at V and 9 bases at J; junction bases unmatched: 13.

The chain carries TRBV10-3 and TRBJ2-7, with 7 bases identical to TRBD1. The CDR3 sequence is 16 residues long. Trimming took 2 bases from V and 4 from J; bases not matched to a gene: 11. CDR1 is ENHRY and CDR2 is SYGVKD in the germline V gene. In DNA form, the CDR3 reads TGTGCCATCAGTGAGAATCCCGGGACAGACCTTTACGAGCAGTACTTC. It codes for CAISENPGTDLYEQYF.

The chain links TRBV9 to TRBJ2-7; 9 bases map to TRBD1. The CDR3 consists of 16 residues. Germline lookup yields CDR1 SGDLS and CDR2 YYNGEE. Losses at the gene ends were 5 bases for V and 4 bases for J; bases not matched to a gene: 13. CDR3 protein: CASSGGEGTGPYEQYF. The CDR3 coding sequence is TGTGCCAGCAGTGGAGGAGAAGGGACAGGGCCTTACGAGCAGTACTTC.

The chain couples TRBV5-5 to TRBJ1-5; 7 bases line up with TRBD1. There are 15 residues in the CDR3. From germline, CDR1 is SGHKS and CDR2 YYEKEE (reference sequence). V dropped 4 bases and J dropped 4; count of bases not matched to a gene: 8. CDR3 residues: CASSRTGTANQPQHF. The CDR3 nucleotides read TGTGCCAGCAGCCGTACCGGGACAGCTAATCAGCCCCAGCATTTT.